This T cell receptor beta chain was identified during a study of blood T cell repertoires in COVID-19. The table lists this clone with a few counts. Method: immunoSEQ multiplex PCR; TCRdb's copy keeps in-frame clones and lacks some. Altogether approximately 180,000 clones are present, more than 85% being singletons, with the ten largest covering around 1.2%. After removal of 0 bases from V and 5 bases from J, the junction contained 7 bases not matched to a gene. Germline CDR1 SGHDN, CDR2 FVKESK. The CDR3 sequence is 16 residues long. V usage is TRBV14 and J usage is TRBJ2-7; 10 bases fit TRBD1. The sample comprised PBMCs or T cells enriched from blood (not recorded which). The clonotype was recovered from a human donor with acute COVID-19. The donor label of this sample is uncertain. In DNA, the CDR3 is TGTGCCAGCAGCCAAGATCTCGGCGACAGGGGGCACGAGCAGTACTTC. Protein: CASSQDLGDRGHEQYF.